These T cell receptor beta chains were read from a single sample in a study of T cell responses to AZD1222 COVID-19 vaccine. The repertoire was sequenced with immunoSEQ multiplex PCR; TCRdb's copy has only in-frame clones and lacks some. The data show 85,000 or so clones, with approximately 90% seen just once and 5.7% held by the top ten. The sequenced sample was peripheral blood, obtained on day 0 of AZD1222 vaccination. The receptor source for this set is an adult in good health. CDR3s include the opening cysteine and the closing phenylalanine or tryptophan. D genes are given only for firm matches. Clone size is stated in some rows and not others, as once, few, many or a class when expanded.

d_gene	len	v_gene	abundance	j_gene	CDR3aa	CDR3nt
-	13	TRBV6-5	-	TRBJ1-1	CASAYMGGAEAFF	TGTGCCAGTGCCTACATGGGAGGCGCTGAAGCTTTCTTT
TRBD1	15	TRBV27	-	TRBJ1-2	CASSKGQQPNYGYTF	TGTGCCAGCAGTAAGGGACAGCAACCTAACTATGGCTACACCTTC
-	14	TRBV7-9	-	TRBJ1-5	CASSLAGYGGPQHF	TGTGCCAGCAGCTTAGCGGGGTACGGGGGGCCCCAGCATTTT
-	15	TRBV5-8	-	TRBJ2-5	CASSPQGGGQETQYF	TGTGCCAGCAGCCCACAGGGAGGGGGGCAAGAGACCCAGTACTTC
-	16	TRBV7-7	once	TRBJ2-2	CASTPQTGSNTGELFF	TGTGCCAGCACCCCTCAGACAGGATCGAACACCGGGGAGCTGTTTTTT
TRBD1	14	TRBV7-9	-	TRBJ1-4	CASSGTGEGEKLFF	TGTGCCAGCAGCGGGACAGGGGAGGGGGAAAAACTGTTTTTT
-	13	TRBV10-3	-	TRBJ1-1	CAISENSNTEAFF	TGTGCCATCAGTGAGAACTCTAACACTGAAGCTTTCTTT
TRBD1	14	TRBV19	-	TRBJ2-5	CASSAYRGEETQYF	TGTGCCAGTAGTGCCTACAGGGGAGAAGAGACCCAGTACTTC
-	14	TRBV4-1	-	TRBJ2-7	CASSQETATYEQYF	TGCGCCAGCAGCCAAGAGACAGCGACCTACGAGCAGTACTTC
TRBD1	14	TRBV18	-	TRBJ1-2	CASSPGQGSYGYTF	TGTGCCAGCTCACCGGGACAGGGGAGCTATGGCTACACCTTC
-	15	TRBV19	-	TRBJ1-5	CASTAEGGSNQPQHF	TGTGCCAGTACAGCCGAAGGGGGAAGCAATCAGCCCCAGCATTTT
TRBD1	15	TRBV7-8	-	TRBJ1-6	CASSLTGRLNSPLHF	TGTGCCAGCAGCTTGACAGGGAGGTTAAATTCACCCCTCCACTTT
-	15	TRBV6-4	few	TRBJ2-3	CASSDRASGTDTQYF	TGTGCCAGCAGTGACCGGGCTAGCGGCACAGATACGCAGTATTTT
-	14	TRBV27	few	TRBJ1-5	CASSFVPGGQPQHF	TGTGCCAGCAGTTTCGTCCCCGGGGGTCAGCCCCAGCATTTT
-	14	TRBV6-4	once	TRBJ1-6	CASSERGRNSPLHF	TGTGCCAGCAGTGAAAGGGGCCGGAATTCACCCCTCCACTTT
TRBD2	19	TRBV3-1/TRBV3-2	-	TRBJ2-1	CASSHMGASGGFSYNEQFF	TGTGCCAGCAGCCACATGGGGGCTAGCGGGGGGTTCTCCTACAATGAGCAGTTCTTC
-	15	TRBV7-2	-	TRBJ1-6	CASSPPGRGNSPLHF	TGTGCCAGCAGCCCTCCGGGCAGGGGTAATTCACCCCTCCACTTT
-	13	TRBV5-1	-	TRBJ1-4	CASSLASFEKLFF	TGCGCCAGCAGCTTGGCTTCCTTCGAAAAACTGTTTTTT
-	16	TRBV27	-	TRBJ1-3	CASSPTTRSPGNTIYF	TGTGCCAGCAGTCCAACGACGCGTTCACCAGGAAACACCATATATTTT
-	13	TRBV9	-	TRBJ2-2	CASSPSRAGELFF	TGTGCCAGCAGCCCAAGTAGGGCCGGGGAGCTGTTTTTT
-	14	TRBV11-3	-	TRBJ1-1	CASSLGVGPTEAFF	TGTGCCAGCAGCTTAGGGGTGGGACCGACTGAAGCTTTCTTT
-	12	TRBV2	-	TRBJ1-1	CASSLWNTEAFF	TGTGCCAGCAGTTTATGGAACACTGAAGCTTTCTTT
-	15	TRBV7-8	once	TRBJ1-6	CASSLGGRDNSPLHF	TGTGCCAGCAGCTTAGGAGGACGGGATAATTCACCCCTCCACTTT
-	15	TRBV3-1/TRBV3-2	medium-sized	TRBJ1-6	CASSHKWQGDSPLHF	TGTGCCAGCAGCCATAAGTGGCAGGGAGACTCACCCCTCCACTTT
-	14	TRBV19	-	TRBJ1-1	CASSILAGNTEAFF	TGTGCCAGTAGTATTCTCGCAGGGAACACTGAAGCTTTCTTT
-	19	TRBV3-1/TRBV3-2	-	TRBJ2-2	CASSQGFTGKRRVTGELFF	TGTGCCAGCAGCCAAGGTTTCACAGGCAAGAGACGGGTCACCGGGGAGCTGTTTTTT
TRBD2	15	TRBV5-1	-	TRBJ2-1	CASTLSSRGDNEQFF	TGCGCCAGCACTCTCTCCTCGCGGGGGGACAATGAGCAGTTCTTC
-	15	TRBV30	-	TRBJ2-2	CAWSLLGLHTGELFF	TGTGCCTGGAGTTTGTTAGGACTTCACACCGGGGAGCTGTTTTTT
TRBD1	13	TRBV29-1	once	TRBJ1-2	CSAGQGNNYGYTF	TGCAGCGCAGGACAGGGGAACAACTATGGCTACACCTTC
-	16	TRBV6-5	-	TRBJ1-1	CASSFNSWRMNTEAFF	TGTGCCAGCAGTTTCAACTCCTGGCGGATGAACACTGAAGCTTTCTTT
-	15	TRBV11-3	-	TRBJ1-6	CASSLGGGGNSPLHF	TGTGCCAGCAGCTTGGGAGGAGGGGGAAATTCACCCCTCCACTTT
-	16	TRBV6-5	-	TRBJ1-1	CASSYSRGGGVTEAFF	TGTGCCAGCAGTTACTCGAGGGGAGGGGGAGTCACTGAAGCTTTCTTT
TRBD1	14	TRBV6-5	-	TRBJ2-4	CASSQRDRGNIQYF	TGTGCCAGCAGCCAAAGGGACAGGGGAAACATTCAGTACTTC
TRBD2	17	TRBV4-1	-	TRBJ2-1	CASSPSPRTSLYNEQFF	TGCGCCAGCAGCCCCAGCCCCCGGACTAGCCTATACAATGAGCAGTTCTTC
-	12	TRBV3-1/TRBV3-2	-	TRBJ2-2	CASSQDAGELFF	TGTGCCAGCAGCCAAGATGCAGGGGAGCTGTTTTTT
-	14	TRBV2	few	TRBJ1-3	CASSPRESGNTIYF	TGTGCCAGCAGTCCCCGGGAATCTGGAAACACCATATATTTT
-	13	TRBV12-3/TRBV12-4	once	TRBJ1-2	CASSLQAFYGYTF	TGTGCCAGCAGCCTACAGGCGTTCTATGGCTACACCTTC
-	11	TRBV7-9	few	TRBJ2-7	CASSLSYEQYF	TGTGCCAGCAGCCTCTCCTACGAGCAGTACTTC
TRBD1	18	TRBV18	once	TRBJ2-1	CASSPETGGQFNYNEQFF	TGTGCCAGCTCCCCCGAGACAGGGGGTCAGTTTAACTACAATGAGCAGTTCTTC
-	14	TRBV28	-	TRBJ1-1	CASSLGLRNTEAFF	TGTGCCAGCAGTTTGGGGCTGAGGAACACTGAAGCTTTCTTT
-	14	TRBV6-5	-	TRBJ1-5	CASSQFGSNQPQHF	TGTGCCAGCAGTCAATTTGGGAGCAATCAGCCCCAGCATTTT
-	14	TRBV9	once	TRBJ2-5	CASNSGPYQETQYF	TGTGCCAGCAATAGCGGACCGTACCAAGAGACCCAGTACTTC
TRBD1	18	TRBV6-1	-	TRBJ1-2	CASSDRSDRGFSSYGYTF	TGTGCCAGCAGTGACCGATCTGACAGGGGGTTTTCTTCCTATGGCTACACCTTC
TRBD2	15	TRBV9	-	TRBJ2-7	CASSVAASGGYEQYF	TGTGCCAGCAGCGTAGCTGCTAGCGGGGGCTACGAGCAGTACTTC
-	14	TRBV19	-	TRBJ1-3	CASSIPHSGNTIYF	TGTGCCAGTAGTATACCCCACTCTGGAAACACCATATATTTT
-	15	TRBV7-2	-	TRBJ1-3	CASSPDGSSGNTIYF	TGTGCCAGCAGCCCAGACGGCAGCTCTGGAAACACCATATATTTT
TRBD1	15	TRBV3-1/TRBV3-2	-	TRBJ2-5	CASSQTTGVWETQYF	TGTGCCAGCAGCCAAACAACAGGGGTATGGGAGACCCAGTACTTC
TRBD2	15	TRBV5-1	-	TRBJ2-1	CASSPWGGMYNEQFF	TGCGCCAGCAGCCCCTGGGGGGGAATGTACAATGAGCAGTTCTTC
-	14	TRBV21-1	-	TRBJ2-5	CASSKDAGEETQYF	TGTGCCAGCAGCAAAGATGCAGGGGAAGAGACCCAGTACTTC
-	16	TRBV18	-	TRBJ1-2	CASSPPGRVENYGYTF	TGTGCCAGCTCACCACCCGGCAGGGTCGAAAACTATGGCTACACCTTC